This record concerns one TCR beta chain sequence. Its antigen is not identified. The source of the sample is a study of graft-versus-host responses after intestinal transplantation. General study points: The marrow of recipients harbored GvH clones, and ileum or blood showed some of them first.

Generated by immunoSEQ multiplex PCR, the TCRdb table keeps only in-frame clones and is missing some. The sample has more than 90,000 clones; roughly 92% are singletons. The CDR3 loop spans 15 amino acids. The V gene's germline CDR1 is GTSNPN and CDR2 SVGIG (reference sequence). V dropped 2 bases and J dropped 2; count of bases not matched to a gene: 5. This receptor was identified in a human donor who was the organ donor for an intestinal transplant. Sequenced material: unstimulated CD4+ T cells sorted from spleen or lymph node cells, taken before transplant. The rearrangement uses TRBV30 and TRBJ1-4, with 7 bases fitting TRBD1. The CDR3 is CAWSPMGQTNEKLFF. DNA of the CDR3: TGTGCCTGGAGTCCGATGGGACAGACTAATGAAAAACTGTTTTTT.